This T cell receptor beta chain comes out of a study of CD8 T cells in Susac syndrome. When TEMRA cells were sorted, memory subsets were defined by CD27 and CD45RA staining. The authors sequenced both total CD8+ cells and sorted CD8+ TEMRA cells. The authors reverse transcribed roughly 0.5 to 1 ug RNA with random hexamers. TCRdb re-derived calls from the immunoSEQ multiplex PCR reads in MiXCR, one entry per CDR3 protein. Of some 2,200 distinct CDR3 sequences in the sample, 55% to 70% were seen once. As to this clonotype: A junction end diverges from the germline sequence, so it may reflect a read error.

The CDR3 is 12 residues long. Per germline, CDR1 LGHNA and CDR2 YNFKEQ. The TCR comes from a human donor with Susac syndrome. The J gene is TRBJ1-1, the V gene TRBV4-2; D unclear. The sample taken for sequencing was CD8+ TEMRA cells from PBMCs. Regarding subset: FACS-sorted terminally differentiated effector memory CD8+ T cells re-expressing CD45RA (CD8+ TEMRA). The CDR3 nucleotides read TGTGCCAGCAGGTTCCCCGACACTGAAGTTTTCTTT. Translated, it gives CASRFPDTEVFF.